Detailed here is one TCR beta chain. The library targeted TCRbeta and was prepared with unique molecular identifiers. One entry per CDR3 protein results from TCRdb running MiXCR on the PCR reads. The sample includes a few hundred thousand distinct CDR3 sequences, approximately 10% seen only once; the top ten take roughly 5%. The ends lost 3 bases at V and 3 bases at J; junction bases unmatched: 7. This CDR3 is 15 amino acids long. Germline assignment: CDR1 SGHRS and CDR2 YFSETQ. The data originate from a study of T-cell reconstitution after alpha-beta-depleted transplantation in children. The chain carries TRBV5-1 and TRBJ2-7; 9 bases agree with TRBD2. The TCR sequence derives from a human donor who donated a stem cell graft to a child with acute myeloid leukemia. The specimen comprised PBMCs from the stem cell graft donor, sampled from the stem cell graft. CDR3 in DNA: TGCGCCAGCAGCTGGGGAATAGCGGGAGACTACGAGCAGTACTTC. This translates into CASSWGIAGDYEQYF.